Described below is a single TCR beta chain sequence and its context. The target antigen is unknown. Generated by immunoSEQ multiplex PCR, the TCRdb table keeps only in-frame clones and is missing some. Of 100,000 to 150,000 clones listed, about nine tenths are singletons. The data were obtained in a study of T cell responses to AZD1222 COVID-19 vaccine. Study findings and constraints: With dominance at 160-218 and 743-854, vaccine-associated CD4 TCRs spanned spike.

CDR3 length: 15 residues. The ends lost 4 bases at V and 7 bases at J; junction bases unmatched: 12. Germline lookup yields CDR1 SGHDT and CDR2 YYEEEE. The TCR originated in an adult in good health. This sequence joins TRBV5-6 and TRBJ1-2; TRBD1 matches at 8 bases. Sequencing was performed on peripheral blood, taken on day 0 of AZD1222 vaccination. For the CDR3, the DNA is TGTGCCAGCAGCCCGCCCGGGACAGGCTCGCGTGGCTACACCTTC. Protein: CASSPPGTGSRGYTF.